This T cell receptor beta chain is drawn from a study of T cells in Graves' hyperthyroidism and ophthalmopathy. Regarding this clonotype: Antigen: not known.

RNA transcripts yielded amplified TCR beta CDR3 regions. The HTBI set primed first-round TCR CDR3 RT-PCR. TCRdb re-analysed the multiplex PCR reads in MiXCR, keeping a single row per CDR3 protein. The repertoire holds roughly 170,000 distinct CDR3 sequences, with about a sixth as singletons. This CDR3 is built from 11 residues. The ends lost 4 bases at V and 3 bases at J; junction bases unmatched: 0. Looked up from germline, CDR1 is GTSNPN and CDR2 is SVGIG (reference sequence). Overall study findings and caveats: Ophthalmopathy prediction by the model preceded onset by a median about 6 months. Most thyroid clonotypes that were expanded above 0.001 also turned up in blood.

The chain links TRBV30 to TRBJ2-7; 7 nucleotides line up with TRBD1. What was sequenced was blood. The receptor was derived from a woman in her fifties or sixties with Graves' hyperthyroidism. DNA for the CDR3: TGTGCCTGGACAGGGGGCTACGAGCAGTACTTC. Amino acid sequence: CAWTGGYEQYF.